This T cell receptor beta chain is drawn from a study of T cell responses to AZD1222 COVID-19 vaccine. This clone was observed a few times. Trimming shortened V by 1 base and J by 5 bases, and 14 bases separated the two germline ends. Germline CDR1 reads LNHDA; CDR2 reads SQIVND (reference sequence). The CDR3 runs 15 residues. Data came from immunoSEQ multiplex PCR; TCRdb stores just in-frame clones and leaves some out. The sample consists of about 120,000 clones, 75% to 95% of them appearing once. This TCR was recovered from an adult in good health. V is TRBV19 and J is TRBJ2-5; D unclear. Sample: peripheral blood, taken on day 0 of AZD1222 vaccination. The CDR3, as DNA: TGTGCCAGTAGTATAGGGGCGGCTTTTAAGGAGACCCAGTACTTC. Translation: CASSIGAAFKETQYF.